The 20 T cell receptor beta chains below all came from one sample that was sequenced in a study of beta chain features in type 1 diabetes. As every portion of the isolated RNA was reverse transcribed, the sequencing read expressed TCRB transcripts. Assay used: immunoSEQ multiplex PCR; TCRdb lists only in-frame clones, some missing. The data show 50,000 to 55,000 clones, about 60% seen once. The antigens of these receptors remain unknown. Overall study findings and caveats: TCRB CDR3 length was moderately but significantly reduced in all four CD4+ subsets of Type 1 diabetes patients.

Input material: stem cell memory CD4+ T cells from blood. The receptors derive from a woman under 40 with type 1 diabetes.

V gene TRBV7-9 combines with J gene TRBJ1-1; 7 nucleotides line up with TRBD1. There are 14 residues in the CDR3. Germline V gene data show CDR1 as SEHNR and CDR2 as FQNEAQ (reference sequence). J was trimmed by 4 bases and V by 7 bases; bases with no gene match: 9. Written as DNA, the CDR3 is TGTGCCAGCAACTCTTTGACAGGGAGCACTGAAGCTTTCTTT. It translates to CASNSLTGSTEAFF.

This clone is a singleton in its sample. The chain employs TRBV7-2 and TRBJ1-1; weak D call: TRBD1 (5 bases). The CDR3 spans 13 residues. Germline assignment: CDR1 SGHTA and CDR2 FQGNSA. Trimming took off 4 bases at V and 1 base at J, with 7 bases between the two ends. The CDR3 sequence is CASSSDRNTEAFF. The CDR3 nucleotides are TGTGCCAGCAGCTCAGACAGGAACACTGAAGCTTTCTTT.

This clone was seen a single time. Germline is not matched at one junction end, which may reflect a read error. This chain connects TRBV28 to TRBJ2-3; a possible D gene is TRBD2 (5 bases). This CDR3 has 14 residues. From germline, CDR1 is MDHEN and CDR2 SYDVKM. Here the CDR3 DNA reads TGTGCCAGCAGTTTTGGTGCTAGCAGAGATACGCAGTATTTT. Protein: CASSFGASRDTQYF.

The CDR3 region has the DNA TGTGCCAGCAGCCGATCCCTGGATTTTCTAGCGGGAGCTCTCGAGCAGTACTTC. It encodes CASSRSLDFLAGALEQYF. The chain has TRBV11-2 and TRBJ2-7, with 10 nucleotides matching TRBD2. With 5 bases clipped from V and 6 bases from J, the junction kept 19 bases outside the gene matches. Germline CDR1 and CDR2: SGHAT and FQNNGV. This CDR3 has 18 residues.

V usage is TRBV19 and J usage is TRBJ2-3; a weak D match, TRBD2 (5 bases). This CDR3 has 12 residues. V lost 5 bases, J lost 9 bases, and 12 bases lay in between. The germline gives CDR1 LNHDA, CDR2 SQIVND (reference sequence). The CDR3 sequence is CASSGRDWTQYF. CDR3 nucleotides: TGTGCCAGTAGTGGACGGGATTGGACGCAGTATTTT.

This clone has only a few counts. The J gene is TRBJ2-7, the V gene TRBV27; TRBD2 is a possible D gene (5 bases). The CDR3 covers 15 residues. Trimming removed 2 bases at V and 0 bases at J, with 11 bases between. Germline CDR1 is MNHEY and CDR2 is SMNVEV (reference sequence). The CDR3 loop is CASSLIFRDSYEQYF. The CDR3, as DNA: TGTGCCAGCAGTTTAATATTTCGGGACTCCTACGAGCAGTACTTC.

This clone was recorded once. CDR3 protein: CAITGQPLLYEQYF. CDR3 in DNA: TGTGCCATCACGGGACAGCCTCTTCTCTACGAGCAGTACTTC. The chain carries TRBV10-3 and TRBJ2-7, with 7 bases matching TRBD1. V lost 7 bases, J lost 3 bases, and 9 bases stayed unmatched. The length of the CDR3 is 14 residues. Germline CDR1 ENHRY, CDR2 SYGVKD.

CDR3 coding DNA: TGTGCCAGCAGCTCCGCGGGCGGGAGGGTCTACGAGCAGTACTTC. Translation: CASSSAGGRVYEQYF. This chain uses TRBV7-2 with TRBJ2-7; 9 bases match TRBD2. The germline CDR1 and CDR2 sequences are SGHTA and FQGNSA. This CDR3 has 15 residues. With V trimmed by 4 bases and J by 3 bases, 7 bases remained unmatched.

The V and J genes are TRBV7-3 and TRBJ1-4; no reliable D call. Germline V gene sequence: CDR1 SGHTA, CDR2 FQGTGA. CDR3 size: 15 residues. V was clipped by 5 bases and J by 4 bases, with 14 bases between them. The CDR3 DNA reads TGTGCCAGCAGCCCCCCGGACTTATTTAATGAAAAACTGTTTTTT. It codes for CASSPPDLFNEKLFF.

This sequence joins TRBV18 and TRBJ1-1; 8 bases line up with TRBD1. Germline CDR1 and CDR2: KGHSH and LQKENI. V lost 3 bases to trimming and J lost 1 base; unmatched junction nucleotides: 1. This CDR3 is 14 amino acids long. The CDR3 spells CASSPQGANTEAFF. DNA for the CDR3: TGTGCCAGCTCACCGCAGGGGGCGAACACTGAAGCTTTCTTT.

The chain is built from TRBV6-5 and TRBJ2-5, with 8 bases lining up with TRBD2. This CDR3 comprises 15 residues. V lost 3 bases to trimming and J lost 2 bases; unmatched junction nucleotides: 5. CDR1 and CDR2 (germline): MNHEY, SVGAGI. In nucleotides, the CDR3 is TGTGCCAGCAGTTATTCGGCGGGGGGTCAAGAGACCCAGTACTTC. Translating it yields CASSYSAGGQETQYF.

As for this clone: Other nucleotide sequences in the sample specify the same CDR3. J is TRBJ2-7 and V is TRBV9; 8 bases align to TRBD1. This CDR3 is built from 14 residues. Germline V gives CDR1 SGDLS, CDR2 YYNGEE. Trimming took 2 bases from V and 3 from J; bases not matched to a gene: 4. The CDR3 region is CASSVGQGNYEQYF. In nucleotides, the CDR3 is TGTGCCAGCAGCGTCGGACAGGGAAACTACGAGCAGTACTTC. Full variable domain (remainder filled in from reference TRBV9 and TRBJ2-7): DSGVTQTPKHLITATGQRVTLRCSPRSGDLSVYWYQQSLDQGLQFLIQYYNGEERAKGNILERFSAQQFPDLHSELNLSSLELGDSALYFCASSVGQGNYEQYFGPGTRLTVT.

This clone was observed a handful of times. The chain has TRBV6-1 and TRBJ1-1; D remains ambiguous. V lost 10 bases, J lost 10 bases, and 10 bases lay in between. This CDR3 is 9 amino acids long. Germline CDR1 reads MNHNS; CDR2 reads SASEGT. The CDR3 loop reads CATRKAAFF. CDR3 DNA: TGTGCCACTCGAAAAGCAGCTTTCTTT.

V gene TRBV9 combines with J gene TRBJ2-1, with a tentative D call TRBD2 (5 bases). Trimming cost V 0 bases and J 4 bases, with 14 bases left between them. The CDR3 length is 16 residues. Germline V gene lookup returns CDR1 SGDLS and CDR2 YYNGEE. The DNA for the CDR3 is TGTGCCAGCAGCGTAGAGATCAGCGGAGCTTACAATGAGCAGTTCTTC. It yields the protein CASSVEISGAYNEQFF.

This chain links TRBV27 with TRBJ2-3; TRBD2 matches 8 bases. The length of the CDR3 is 15 residues. The germline V gene encodes CDR1 MNHEY and CDR2 SMNVEV (reference sequence). With 8 bases clipped from V and 3 bases from J, the junction kept 10 bases outside the gene matches. DNA for the CDR3: TGTGCCAGCGGGCCTCGGAGCGGGAGAACAGATACGCAGTATTTT. As protein: CASGPRSGRTDTQYF.

This clone showed up just a few times. The rearrangement uses TRBV2 and TRBJ2-2; D remains unclear. The CDR3 consists of 14 residues. CDR1 is SNHLY, CDR2 FYNNEI, per germline. V gave up 3 bases and J gave up 4 bases, with 9 bases separating them. In DNA, the CDR3 is TGTGCCAGCAGTGAGCTTACATCCACCGGGGAGCTGTTTTTT. This gives the protein CASSELTSTGELFF.

The chain couples TRBV5-1 to TRBJ1-4, with D maybe TRBD1 (5 bases). The CDR3 sequence is 13 residues long. Trimming cost V 5 bases and J 5 bases, with 10 bases left between them. Germline loops: CDR1 SGHRS, CDR2 YFSETQ. Here the CDR3 DNA reads TGCGCCAGCAGACCAGGGCCCAATGAAAAACTGTTTTTT. It encodes CASRPGPNEKLFF. Full variable domain (remainder filled in from reference TRBV5-1 and TRBJ1-4): KAGVTQTPRYLIKTRGQQVTLSCSPISGHRSVSWYQQTPGQGLQFLFEYFSETQRNKGNFPGRFSGRQFSNSRSEMNVSTLELGDSALYLCASRPGPNEKLFFGSGTQLSVL.

The CDR3 DNA follows: TGTGCCAGCAGCCCGGCCGGGACTGCTACCTACGAGCAGTACTTC. As protein: CASSPAGTATYEQYF. The chain links TRBV9 to TRBJ2-5; tentative D call: TRBD2 (6 bases). With the DNA end fitting TRBJ2-7 better, the J assignment may be wrong. CDR3 length equals 15 residues. CDR1 and CDR2 from the germline V gene are SGDLS and YYNGEE.

The chain has TRBV7-3 and TRBJ2-3, with 9 bases matching TRBD2. Germline V CDR1 and CDR2: SGHTA, FQGTGA. The CDR3 sequence is 12 residues long. V lost 5 bases, J lost 11 bases, and 5 bases stayed unmatched. The DNA for the CDR3 is TGTGCCAGCAGCCCTCTTAGCGGGAGGCAGTATTTT. It codes for CASSPLSGRQYF.

The chain combines TRBV7-9 with TRBJ2-3; a possible D gene is TRBD2 (6 bases). Germline V gene sequence: CDR1 SEHNR, CDR2 FQNEAQ (reference sequence). V lost 1 base and J lost 2, with 10 bases in between. This CDR3 is 15 amino acids long. The DNA of the CDR3 is TGTGCCAGCAGCTTAGTGGGACTCAACACAGATACGCAGTATTTT. The encoded protein is CASSLVGLNTDTQYF.